This record covers a single T cell receptor (beta chain). This clone is large (0.1 to 1%) in terms of sample share. The antigen it binds to is not known. No much larger clonotype is one base removed from it; base qualities were not supplied. Lesional scalp punch biopsies and peripheral blood were obtained from alopecia areata patients. After PBMCs were isolated by density centrifugation and stained for CD3, CD4 and CD8, a FACSAria was used to sort CD4+ and CD8+ T cells. As part of a multicenter biomarker study, untreated alopecia areata patients were recruited. In several patients from the biomarker study, blood CD8+ T cells were sorted further into NKG2D-low and NKG2D-high fractions. The data belong to a study of CD8+ T cells in alopecia areata (dated by TCRdb to the late 2010s). About the investigation overall: To study T cell clonal expansion in alopecia areata, the researchers applied high-throughput TCRbeta sequencing to both the C3H/HeJ mouse model and human patients. RNA came from the PAXgene miRNA kit for fixed scalp, the miRNeasy kit for PBMCs, and the RNeasy kit for mouse skin. Scalp tissue and sorted CD4+ and CD8+ peripheral blood T cells from patchy and totalis/universalis alopecia areata patients and from healthy controls were covered by human TCRbeta sequencing. immunoSEQ multiplex PCR using 35 Vbeta forward primers and 13 Jbeta reverse primers was used to amplify TCRbeta CDR3 regions. Scalp clonality was compared among normal scalp (n=4), patchy alopecia areata scalp (n=8), and alopecia totalis/universalis scalp (n=8).

The paper's findings and limits, for the study overall: Lesional scalp, especially in alopecia totalis/universalis, showed higher clonality and more expanded CD8+ clones than normal scalp, suggesting antigenic drive. Unlike mouse skin, which is dominated by gammadelta T cells, normal human skin has resident alphabeta T cells that are also sequenced, and this complicates analysis of the scalp TCR repertoire. Shared TCR sequences between patients were less evident than in mice, which may be partly attributable to HLA diversity in the patient population.

V ends up 4 bases short and J 0 bases short, with an unmatched junction base count of 4. There are 17 amino acids in the CDR3, from cysteine to phenylalanine inclusive. Solely the CDR3 DNA is kept, with 51 bases framed from the first base. The germline V gene gives CDR1 as SNHLY and CDR2 as FYNNEI. Library preparation used the immunoSEQ multiplex PCR assay. RNA was extracted from all samples and reverse transcribed into cDNA as template for TCR sequencing. SuperScript III was used for first-strand cDNA synthesis, primed with a 2:1 mix of oligo-dT and random hexamers. A synthetic immune receptor repertoire was used to measure amplification bias, and any remaining bias was corrected computationally. In the source study's methods: Raw reads were preprocessed for error removal, and CDR3 was defined according to IMGT conventions as running from the conserved cysteine to phenylalanine. Clonality was computed by normalizing Shannon entropy by log2 of the number of productive unique TCRs and subtracting the result from 1. CD4 or CD8 identity of scalp clones was inferred by cross-referencing scalp TCRbeta sequences with sorted blood CD4 and CD8 repertoires. The source is immuneACCESS, and TCRdb retained only in-frame sequences with V and J called. Part of the clones is not carried over; for the studies checked, unresolved V genes explain less than half of this, and the remainder is unexplained. The D gene and trimming were derived from the DNA, and the V and J assignments and clone size from that table. The sample data list under 35,000 clones, and over 65% of these were observed just once. The ten largest clones take up roughly a fifth of the sample.

This sequence was found in a human donor with alopecia areata. The sequence is built from TRBV2 and TRBJ2-2; 11 central bases correspond to TRBD2. The specimen sequenced was NKG2D-low CD8+ T cells sorted from blood. This specimen's cell subset or site label, interpreted: sorted CD8+ NKG2D-low blood T cells. The CDR3 amino acid sequence is: CASSVPGLAANTGELFF. The bases are TGTGCCAGCAGTGTACCGGGACTAGCGGCGAACACCGGGGAGCTGTTTTTT.